This T cell receptor beta chain was sequenced in a study of shared clonotypes between healthy human individuals. Several immunoSEQ plates received, in even portions, the genomic DNA of each subset. Sequencing used immunoSEQ multiplex PCR; TCRdb keeps in-frame clones, though not all of them. This sample has hundreds of thousands of clones, with about 95% found just once. Naive CD8 populations comprised CD45RO-negative cells positively selected for CCR7, excluding terminally differentiated effector memory CD45RA+ cells. The TCR was taken from a woman aged 25 to 39 in good health. The sample comprised naive CD8+ T cells sorted from blood.

The DNA of the CDR3 is TGTGCCAGCAGCCCGGGACTAGCAGTCTTGTTTTACAATGAGCAGTTCTTC. Protein product: CASSPGLAVLFYNEQFF. This sequence joins TRBV7-2 and TRBJ2-1; 9 bases match TRBD2. Looked up from germline, CDR1 is SGHTA and CDR2 is FQGNSA. V gave up 5 bases and J gave up 4 bases; unmatched junction bases: 12. There are 17 residues in the CDR3. The whole variable domain, filled in from reference TRBV7-2 and TRBJ2-1, reads GAGVSQSPSNKVTEKGKDVELRCDPISGHTALYWYRQSLGQGLEFLIYFQGNSAPDKSGLPSDRFSAERTGGSVSTLTIQRTQQEDSAVYLCASSPGLAVLFYNEQFFGPGTRLTVL.